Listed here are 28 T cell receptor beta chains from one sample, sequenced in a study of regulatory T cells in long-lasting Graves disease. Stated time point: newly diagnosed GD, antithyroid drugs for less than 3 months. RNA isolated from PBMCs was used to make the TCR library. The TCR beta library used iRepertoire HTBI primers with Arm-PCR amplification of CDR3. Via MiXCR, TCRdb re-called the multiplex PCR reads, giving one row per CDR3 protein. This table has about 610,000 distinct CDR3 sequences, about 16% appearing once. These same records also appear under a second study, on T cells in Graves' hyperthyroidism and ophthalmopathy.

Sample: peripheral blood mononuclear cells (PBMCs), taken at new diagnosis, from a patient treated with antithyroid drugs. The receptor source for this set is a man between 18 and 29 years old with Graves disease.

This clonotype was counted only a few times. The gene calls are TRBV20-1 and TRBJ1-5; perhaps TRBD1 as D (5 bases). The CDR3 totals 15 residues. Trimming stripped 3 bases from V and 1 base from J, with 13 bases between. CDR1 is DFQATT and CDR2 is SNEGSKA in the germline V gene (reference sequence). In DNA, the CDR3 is TGCAGTGCTAGCCCGGGACGTGGCAGCAATCAGCCCCAGCATTTT. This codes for CSASPGRGSNQPQHF.

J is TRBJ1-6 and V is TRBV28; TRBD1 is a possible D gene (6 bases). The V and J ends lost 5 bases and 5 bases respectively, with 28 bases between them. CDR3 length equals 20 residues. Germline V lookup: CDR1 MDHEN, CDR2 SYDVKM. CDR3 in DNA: TGTGCCAGCAGTGACCTTTTAAATAAGGACAGCCTGATTCATAATTCACCCCTCCACTTT. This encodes CASSDLLNKDSLIHNSPLHF.

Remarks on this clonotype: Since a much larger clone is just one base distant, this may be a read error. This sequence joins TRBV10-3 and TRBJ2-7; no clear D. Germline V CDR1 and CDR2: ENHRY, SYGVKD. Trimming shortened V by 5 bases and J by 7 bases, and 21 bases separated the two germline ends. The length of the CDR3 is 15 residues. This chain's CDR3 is CAISYLGPRTEEQYF. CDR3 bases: TGTGCCATCAGTTACCTCGGGCCCCGGACGGAAGAGCAGTACTTC.

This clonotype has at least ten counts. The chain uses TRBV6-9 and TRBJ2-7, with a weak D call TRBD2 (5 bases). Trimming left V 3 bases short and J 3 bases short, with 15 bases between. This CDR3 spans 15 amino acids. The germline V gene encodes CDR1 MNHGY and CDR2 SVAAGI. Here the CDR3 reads CASSYGVNGRYEQYF. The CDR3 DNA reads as TGTGCCAGCAGTTACGGGGTGAATGGCCGCTACGAGCAGTACTTC.

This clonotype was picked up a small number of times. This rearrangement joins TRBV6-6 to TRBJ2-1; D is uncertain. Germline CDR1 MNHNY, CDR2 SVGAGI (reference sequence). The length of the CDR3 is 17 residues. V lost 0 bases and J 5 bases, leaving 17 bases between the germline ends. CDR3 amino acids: CASSYSSSTQKHNEQFF. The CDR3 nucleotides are TGTGCCAGCAGTTACTCGTCGAGTACTCAGAAGCACAATGAGCAGTTCTTC.

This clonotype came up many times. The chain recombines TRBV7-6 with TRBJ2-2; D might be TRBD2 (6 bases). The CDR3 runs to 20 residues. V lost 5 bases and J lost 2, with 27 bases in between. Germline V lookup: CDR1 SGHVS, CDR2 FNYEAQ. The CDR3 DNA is TGTGCCAGCAGCGTTCTACAGGACGCACCGGGCGGGGCTAACACCGGGGAGCTGTTTTTT. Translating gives CASSVLQDAPGGANTGELFF. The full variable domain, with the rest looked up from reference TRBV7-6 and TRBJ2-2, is GAGVSQSPRYKVTKRGQDVALRCDPISGHVSLYWYRQALGQGPEFLTYFNYEAQQDKSGLPNDRFSAERPEGSISTLTIQRTEQRDSAMYRCASSVLQDAPGGANTGELFFGEGSRLTVL.

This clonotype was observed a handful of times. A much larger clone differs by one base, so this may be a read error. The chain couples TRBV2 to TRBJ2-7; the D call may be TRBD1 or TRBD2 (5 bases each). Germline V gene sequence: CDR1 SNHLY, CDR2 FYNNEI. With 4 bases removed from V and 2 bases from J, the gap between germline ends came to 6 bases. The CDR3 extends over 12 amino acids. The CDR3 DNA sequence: TGTGCCAGCAGTGGGGACGCCTACGAGCAGTACTTC. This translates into CASSGDAYEQYF.

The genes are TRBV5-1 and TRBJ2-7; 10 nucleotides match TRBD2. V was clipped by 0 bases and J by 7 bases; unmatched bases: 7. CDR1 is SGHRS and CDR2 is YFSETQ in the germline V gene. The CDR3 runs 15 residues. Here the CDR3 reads CASSLVAGGNGEQYF. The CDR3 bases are TGCGCCAGCAGCTTGGTAGCGGGAGGTAACGGGGAGCAGTACTTC.

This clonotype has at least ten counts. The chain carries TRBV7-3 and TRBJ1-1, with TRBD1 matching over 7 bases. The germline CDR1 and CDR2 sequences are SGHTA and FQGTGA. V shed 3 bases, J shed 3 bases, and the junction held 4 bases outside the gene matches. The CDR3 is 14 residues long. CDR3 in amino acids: CASSFQGGDTEAFF. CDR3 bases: TGTGCCAGCAGCTTTCAGGGGGGGGACACTGAAGCTTTCTTT.

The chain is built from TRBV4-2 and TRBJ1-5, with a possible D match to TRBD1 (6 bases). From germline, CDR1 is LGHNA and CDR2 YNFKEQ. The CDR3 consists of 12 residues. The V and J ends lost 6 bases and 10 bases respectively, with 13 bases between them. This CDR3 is CASSGGGKPQHF. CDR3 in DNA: TGTGCCAGCAGTGGGGGGGGCAAACCCCAGCATTTT.

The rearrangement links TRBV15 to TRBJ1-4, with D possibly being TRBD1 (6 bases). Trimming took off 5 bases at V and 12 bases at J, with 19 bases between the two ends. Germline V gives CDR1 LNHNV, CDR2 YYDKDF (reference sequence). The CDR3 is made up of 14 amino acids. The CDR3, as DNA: TGTGCCACCAGCCCCACAGGGACCCTCGGTGAACTGTTTTTT. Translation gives CATSPTGTLGELFF.

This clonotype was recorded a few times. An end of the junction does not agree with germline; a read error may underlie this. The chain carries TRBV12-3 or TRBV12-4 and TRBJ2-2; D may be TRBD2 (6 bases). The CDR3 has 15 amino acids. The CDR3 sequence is CASSRETPGTRELFF. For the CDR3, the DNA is TGTGCCAGCAGCCGGGAGACCCCGGGCACCAGGGAGCTGTTTTTT.

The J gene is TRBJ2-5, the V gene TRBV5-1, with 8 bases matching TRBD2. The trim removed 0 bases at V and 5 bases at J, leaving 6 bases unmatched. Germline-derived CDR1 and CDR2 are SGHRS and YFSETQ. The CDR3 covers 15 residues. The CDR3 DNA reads TGCGCCAGCAGCTTGGCAGCGGGAGCAGGCGAGACCCAGTACTTC. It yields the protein CASSLAAGAGETQYF. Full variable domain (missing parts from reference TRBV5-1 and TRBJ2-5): KAGVTQTPRYLIKTRGQQVTLSCSPISGHRSVSWYQQTPGQGLQFLFEYFSETQRNKGNFPGRFSGRQFSNSRSEMNVSTLELGDSALYLCASSLAAGAGETQYFGPGTRLLVL.

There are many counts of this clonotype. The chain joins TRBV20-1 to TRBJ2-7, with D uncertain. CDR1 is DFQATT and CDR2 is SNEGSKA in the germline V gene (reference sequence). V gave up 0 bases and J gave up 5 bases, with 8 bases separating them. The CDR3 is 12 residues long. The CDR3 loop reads CSARDDLDEQYF. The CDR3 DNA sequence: TGCAGTGCTAGAGATGATCTCGACGAGCAGTACTTC.

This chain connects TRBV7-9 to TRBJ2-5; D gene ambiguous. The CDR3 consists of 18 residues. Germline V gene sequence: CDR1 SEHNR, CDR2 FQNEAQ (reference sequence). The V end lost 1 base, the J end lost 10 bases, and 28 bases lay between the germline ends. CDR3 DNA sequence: TGTGCCAGCAGCTTAGTGAAAAGGTTCTCCCCTTTTGGGTGGGGCCAGTACTTC. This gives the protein CASSLVKRFSPFGWGQYF.

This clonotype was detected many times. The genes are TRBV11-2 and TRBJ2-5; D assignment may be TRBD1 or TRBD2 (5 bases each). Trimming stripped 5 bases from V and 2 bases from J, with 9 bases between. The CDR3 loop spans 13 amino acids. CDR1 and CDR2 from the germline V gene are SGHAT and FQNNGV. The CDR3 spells CASSPGQQETQYF. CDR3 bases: TGTGCCAGCAGCCCGGGGCAGCAAGAGACCCAGTACTTC.

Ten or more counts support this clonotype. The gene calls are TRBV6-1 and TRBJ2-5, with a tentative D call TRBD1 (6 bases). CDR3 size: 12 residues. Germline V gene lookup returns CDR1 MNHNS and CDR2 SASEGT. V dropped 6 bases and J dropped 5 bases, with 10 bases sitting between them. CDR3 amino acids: CASSPQGETQYF. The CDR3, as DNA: TGTGCCAGCAGCCCCCAGGGGGAGACCCAGTACTTC.

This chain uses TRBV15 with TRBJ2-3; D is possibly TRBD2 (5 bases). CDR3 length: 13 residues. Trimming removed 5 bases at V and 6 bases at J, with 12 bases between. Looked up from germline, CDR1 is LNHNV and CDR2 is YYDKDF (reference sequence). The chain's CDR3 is CATSGGRTDTQYF. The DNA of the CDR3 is TGTGCCACCAGCGGTGGGAGAACGGATACGCAGTATTTT. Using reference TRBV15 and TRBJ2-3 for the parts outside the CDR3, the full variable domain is DAMVIQNPRYQVTQFGKPVTLSCSQTLNHNVMYWYQQKSSQAPKLLFHYYDKDFNNEADTPDNFQSRRPNTSFCFLDIRSPGLGDTAMYLCATSGGRTDTQYFGPGTRLTVL.

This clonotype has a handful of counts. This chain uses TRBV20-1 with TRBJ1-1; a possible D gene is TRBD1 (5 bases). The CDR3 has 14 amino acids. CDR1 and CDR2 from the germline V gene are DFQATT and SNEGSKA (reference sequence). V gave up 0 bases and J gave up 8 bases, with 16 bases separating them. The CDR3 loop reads CSARDPKGRVEAFF. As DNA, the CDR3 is TGCAGTGCTAGAGATCCAAAAGGCAGGGTGGAAGCTTTCTTT.

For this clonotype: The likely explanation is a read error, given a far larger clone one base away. The CDR3 bases are TGTGCCAGCAGCGTAGACATGGTATTCTCCTACAATGAGCAGTTCTTC. This encodes CASSVDMVFSYNEQFF. The J gene is TRBJ2-1, the V gene TRBV3-1, with D unresolved. The V gene's germline CDR1 is LGHDT and CDR2 YNNKEL (reference sequence). This CDR3 has 16 residues. V lost 5 bases to trimming and J lost 0 bases, with 14 bases between them.

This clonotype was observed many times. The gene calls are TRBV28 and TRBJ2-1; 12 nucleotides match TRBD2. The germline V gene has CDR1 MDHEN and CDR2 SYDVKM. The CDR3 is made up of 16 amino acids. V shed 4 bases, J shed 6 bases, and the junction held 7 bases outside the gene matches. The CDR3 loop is CASSSPTSGSANEQFF. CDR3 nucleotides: TGTGCCAGCAGTTCCCCGACTAGCGGGAGCGCCAATGAGCAGTTCTTC.

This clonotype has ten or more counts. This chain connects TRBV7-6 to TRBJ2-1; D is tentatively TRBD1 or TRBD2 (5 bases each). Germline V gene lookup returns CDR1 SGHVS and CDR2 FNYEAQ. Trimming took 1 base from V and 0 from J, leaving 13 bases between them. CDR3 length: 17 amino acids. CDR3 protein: CASSLETGTDSYNEQFF. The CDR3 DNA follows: TGTGCCAGCAGCTTAGAGACGGGGACGGACTCCTACAATGAGCAGTTCTTC.

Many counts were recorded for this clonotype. In nucleotides, the CDR3 is TGTGCCAGCAGTGCTCCACCTCCGGGACAGGCTTCCTACGAGCAGTACTTC. It specifies CASSAPPPGQASYEQYF. The V call is TRBV6-1, the J call TRBJ2-7; 8 bases are a match to TRBD1. J gave up 1 base and V 4 bases, and 12 bases lay outside the gene matches. The CDR3 has 17 amino acids. Germline values: CDR1 MNHNS, CDR2 SASEGT.

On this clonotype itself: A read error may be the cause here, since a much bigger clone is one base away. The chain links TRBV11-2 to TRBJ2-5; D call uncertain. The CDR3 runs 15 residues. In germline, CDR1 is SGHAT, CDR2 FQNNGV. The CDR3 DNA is TGTGCCAGCAGCATAGAGGCGATCTCAAGGGAGACCCAGTACTTC. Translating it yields CASSIEAISRETQYF.

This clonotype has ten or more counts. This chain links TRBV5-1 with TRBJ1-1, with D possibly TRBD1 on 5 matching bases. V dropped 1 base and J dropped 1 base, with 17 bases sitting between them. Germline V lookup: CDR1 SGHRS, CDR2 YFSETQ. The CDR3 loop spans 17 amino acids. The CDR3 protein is CASSLYVGTDSNTEAFF. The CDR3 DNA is TGCGCCAGCAGCTTGTATGTAGGGACCGATTCGAACACTGAAGCTTTCTTT.

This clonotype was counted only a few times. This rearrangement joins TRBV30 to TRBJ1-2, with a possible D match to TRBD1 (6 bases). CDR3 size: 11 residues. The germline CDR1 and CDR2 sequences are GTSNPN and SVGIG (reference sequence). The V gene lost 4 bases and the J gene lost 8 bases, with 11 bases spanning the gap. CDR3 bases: TGTGCCTGGAACTGGGACACCGGCTACACCTTC. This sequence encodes CAWNWDTGYTF.

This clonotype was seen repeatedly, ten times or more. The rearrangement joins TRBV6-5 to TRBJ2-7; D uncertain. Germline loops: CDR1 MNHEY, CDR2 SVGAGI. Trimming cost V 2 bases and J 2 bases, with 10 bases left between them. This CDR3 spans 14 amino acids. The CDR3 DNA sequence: TGTGCCAGCAGTTACAGAGCTAGGCCCTACGAGCAGTACTTC. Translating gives CASSYRARPYEQYF.

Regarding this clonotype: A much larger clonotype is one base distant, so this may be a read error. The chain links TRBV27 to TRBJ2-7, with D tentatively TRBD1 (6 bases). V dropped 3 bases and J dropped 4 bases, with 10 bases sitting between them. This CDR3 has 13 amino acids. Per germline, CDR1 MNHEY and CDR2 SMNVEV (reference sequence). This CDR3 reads CASSLTGEYEQYF. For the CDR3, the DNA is TGTGCCAGCAGTTTGACAGGAGAGTACGAGCAGTACTTC.